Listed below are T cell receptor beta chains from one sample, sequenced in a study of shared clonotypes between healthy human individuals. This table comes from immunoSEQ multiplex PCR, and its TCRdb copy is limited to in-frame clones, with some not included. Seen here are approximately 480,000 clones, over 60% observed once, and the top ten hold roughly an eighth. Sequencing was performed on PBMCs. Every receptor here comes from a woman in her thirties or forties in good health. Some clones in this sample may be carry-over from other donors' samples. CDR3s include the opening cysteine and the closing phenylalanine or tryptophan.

CDR3: CASSEWGTNSYEQYF
V: TRBV25-1
J: TRBJ2-7

CDR3: CASKGQGAPLNTEAFF
V: TRBV28
J: TRBJ1-1

CDR3: CASSQGSGASQPQHF
V: TRBV7-9
J: TRBJ1-5

CDR3: CASSFGVGNQPQHF
V: TRBV5-6
J: TRBJ1-5

CDR3: CASSGRSVNTGELFF
V: TRBV2
J: TRBJ2-2

CDR3: CASSLERYGEQFF
V: TRBV7-7
J: TRBJ2-1

CDR3: CASSSPGRSYEQYF
V: TRBV7-6
J: TRBJ2-7

CDR3: CASRQGRIGIQYF
V: TRBV6-5
J: TRBJ2-4

CDR3: CASSFTADNEQFF
V: TRBV7-7
J: TRBJ2-1

CDR3: CASSLDPGAGGETQYF
V: TRBV5-4
J: TRBJ2-5

CDR3: CATSISNEQFF
V: TRBV15
J: TRBJ2-1

CDR3: CASSVYFGTGTQETQYF
V: TRBV9
J: TRBJ2-5

CDR3: CSVPGGQLWNEQFF
V: TRBV29-1
J: TRBJ2-1

CDR3: CASSLAGGFGQPQHF
V: TRBV5-1
J: TRBJ1-5

CDR3: CASSEASGTDTQYF
V: TRBV10-2
J: TRBJ2-3

CDR3: CASSSTSRSYNEQFF
V: TRBV28
J: TRBJ2-1

CDR3: CASSRGLYTDTQYF
V: TRBV6-5
J: TRBJ2-3

CDR3: CASSPPGREGTDTQYF
V: TRBV18
J: TRBJ2-3

CDR3: CASSEQVHGYTF
V: TRBV2
J: TRBJ1-2

CDR3: CASSGDRGLNEKLFF
V: TRBV2
J: TRBJ1-4

CDR3: CASSSTGTGFYNEQFF
V: TRBV27
J: TRBJ2-1

CDR3: CASSLSGAYGYTF
V: TRBV28
J: TRBJ1-2

CDR3: CASWTFGTQEETQYF
V: TRBV5-6
J: TRBJ2-5

CDR3: CASSLAPGAEEQFF
V: TRBV5-1
J: TRBJ2-1

CDR3: CASSLTVTDTQYF
V: TRBV11-3
J: TRBJ2-3